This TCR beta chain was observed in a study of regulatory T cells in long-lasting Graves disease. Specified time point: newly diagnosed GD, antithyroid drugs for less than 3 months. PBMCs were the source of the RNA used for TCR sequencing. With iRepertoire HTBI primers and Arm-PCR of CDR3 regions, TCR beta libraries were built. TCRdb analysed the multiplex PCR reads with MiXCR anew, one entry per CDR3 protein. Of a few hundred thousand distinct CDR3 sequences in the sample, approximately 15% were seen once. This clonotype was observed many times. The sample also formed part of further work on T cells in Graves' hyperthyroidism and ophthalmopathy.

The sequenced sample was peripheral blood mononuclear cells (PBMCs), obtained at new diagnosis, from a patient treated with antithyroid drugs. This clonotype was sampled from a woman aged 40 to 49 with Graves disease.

In DNA, the CDR3 is TGTGCCAGCAGCCTTGCGGGACTAGTTTACGAGCAGTACTTC. It translates to CASSLAGLVYEQYF. This chain uses TRBV11-2 with TRBJ2-7; 8 positions match TRBD2. V dropped 5 bases and J dropped 4; count of bases not matched to a gene: 7. The CDR3 sequence is 14 residues long. Per the germline V gene, CDR1 is SGHAT and CDR2 is FQNNGV.